This T cell receptor beta chain was identified during a study of T-cell memory formation after mild COVID-19. Study details: Clusters were largely donor specific.

TCRdb called the 5' RACE reads again in MiXCR, with one record for every CDR3 protein. The data show approximately 210,000 distinct CDR3 sequences, roughly 30% seen once. Per the germline V gene, CDR1 is LNHDA and CDR2 is SQIVND (reference sequence). This CDR3 is 12 amino acids long. Trimming stripped 6 bases from V and 2 bases from J, with 5 bases between. Source material: PBMCs or a T cell subset sorted from them (not recorded which). The clonotype comes from an adult woman who had mild COVID-19 (a few samples of this study predate the infection). Cell type and time point are not known. The V gene is TRBV19, the J gene TRBJ1-5; D is undetermined. The CDR3 protein is CASSEGNQPQHF. CDR3 sequence (DNA): TGTGCCAGTAGCGAGGGCAATCAGCCCCAGCATTTT.